The source of this T cell receptor beta chain is a study of T-cell memory formation after mild COVID-19. General study findings and limits: Whereas later expanders leaned CD4+, clones contracting day 15 to 85 showed a balanced CD4/CD8 makeup. Some responding clones appeared in pre-infection memory, suggesting cross-reactive memory joined. There was no confirmation that second-wave clones peaking on day 37 were SARS-CoV-2 specific.

This clonotype was detected only a few times. What it binds is unknown. The CDR3 covers 14 residues. V dropped 5 bases and J dropped 4; count of bases not matched to a gene: 7. Germline lookup yields CDR1 LGHDT and CDR2 YNNKEL (reference sequence). MiXCR was run by TCRdb on the 5' RACE reads, yielding one entry per CDR3 protein. The sample yields some 320,000 distinct CDR3 sequences, roughly an eighth seen once. This chain connects TRBV3-1 to TRBJ1-1, with TRBD1 matching 7 bases. This TCR was recovered from a man younger than 35 who had mild COVID-19 (a few samples of this study predate the infection). Cell type and time point are not known. Sequencing input: PBMCs or a T cell subset sorted from them (not recorded which). CDR3 in DNA: TGTGCCAGCAGCGACAGGGTGCCGTTCACTGAAGCTTTCTTT. Protein product: CASSDRVPFTEAFF.